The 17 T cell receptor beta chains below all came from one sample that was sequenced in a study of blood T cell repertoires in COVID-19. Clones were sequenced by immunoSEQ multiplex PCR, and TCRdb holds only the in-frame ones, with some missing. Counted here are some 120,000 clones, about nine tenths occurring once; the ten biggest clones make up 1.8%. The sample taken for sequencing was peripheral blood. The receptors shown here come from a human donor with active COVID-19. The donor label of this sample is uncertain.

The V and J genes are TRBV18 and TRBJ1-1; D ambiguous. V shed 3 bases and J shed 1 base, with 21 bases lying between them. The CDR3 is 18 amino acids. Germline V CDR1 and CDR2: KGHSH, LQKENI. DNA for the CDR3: TGTGCCAGCTCACCCAAAACCCAACAGCCCGGATCGAACACTGAAGCTTTCTTT. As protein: CASSPKTQQPGSNTEAFF.

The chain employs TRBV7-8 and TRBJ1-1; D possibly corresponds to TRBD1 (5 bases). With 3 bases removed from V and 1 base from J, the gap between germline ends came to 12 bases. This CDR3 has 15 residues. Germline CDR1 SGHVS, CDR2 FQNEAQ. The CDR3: CASSFQGHSNTEAFF. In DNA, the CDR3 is TGTGCCAGCAGCTTCCAAGGACACTCGAACACTGAAGCTTTCTTT.

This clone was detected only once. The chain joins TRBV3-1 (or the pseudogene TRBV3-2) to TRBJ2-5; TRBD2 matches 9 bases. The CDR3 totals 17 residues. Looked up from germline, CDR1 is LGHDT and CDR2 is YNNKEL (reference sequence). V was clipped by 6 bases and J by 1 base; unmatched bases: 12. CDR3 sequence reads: CASRDNRAGGRQETQYF. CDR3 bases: TGTGCCAGCAGAGATAACCGGGCGGGGGGGCGCCAAGAGACCCAGTACTTC.

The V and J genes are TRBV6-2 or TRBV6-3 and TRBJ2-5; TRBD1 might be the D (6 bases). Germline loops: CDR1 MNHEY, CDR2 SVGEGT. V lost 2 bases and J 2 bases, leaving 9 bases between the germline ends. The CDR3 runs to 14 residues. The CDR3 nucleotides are TGTGCCAGCAGTTACCCGGGACAACAAGAGACCCAGTACTTC. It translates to CASSYPGQQETQYF.

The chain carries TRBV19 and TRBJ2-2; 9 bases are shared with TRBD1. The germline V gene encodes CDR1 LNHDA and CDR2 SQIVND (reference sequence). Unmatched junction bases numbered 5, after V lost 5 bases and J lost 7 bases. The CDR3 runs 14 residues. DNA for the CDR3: TGTGCCAGTAGTGTACAGGGGGCGGGCGGGGAGCTGTTTTTT. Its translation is CASSVQGAGGELFF. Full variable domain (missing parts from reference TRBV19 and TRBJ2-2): DGGITQSPKYLFRKEGQNVTLSCEQNLNHDAMYWYRQDPGQGLRLIYYSQIVNDFQKGDIAEGYSVSREKKESFPLTVTSAQKNPTAFYLCASSVQGAGGELFFGEGSRLTVL.

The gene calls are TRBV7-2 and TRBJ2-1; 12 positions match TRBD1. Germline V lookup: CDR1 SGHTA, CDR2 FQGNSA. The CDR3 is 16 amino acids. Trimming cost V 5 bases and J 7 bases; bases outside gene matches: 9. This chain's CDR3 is CASSPSRDRGRNEQFF. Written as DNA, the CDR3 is TGTGCCAGCAGCCCTTCCCGGGACAGGGGGCGAAATGAGCAGTTCTTC.

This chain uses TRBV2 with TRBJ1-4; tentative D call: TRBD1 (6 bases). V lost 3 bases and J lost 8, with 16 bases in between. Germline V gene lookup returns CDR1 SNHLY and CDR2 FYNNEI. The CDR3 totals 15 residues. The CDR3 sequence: CASSDPGQPQEKLFF. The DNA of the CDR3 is TGTGCCAGCAGTGATCCTGGACAGCCGCAAGAAAAACTGTTTTTT.

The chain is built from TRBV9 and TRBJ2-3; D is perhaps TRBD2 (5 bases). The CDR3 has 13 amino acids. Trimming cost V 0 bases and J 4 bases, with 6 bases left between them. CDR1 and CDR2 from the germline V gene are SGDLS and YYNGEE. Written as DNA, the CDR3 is TGTGCCAGCAGCGTAGTCGGGGCAGATACGCAGTATTTT. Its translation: CASSVVGADTQYF.

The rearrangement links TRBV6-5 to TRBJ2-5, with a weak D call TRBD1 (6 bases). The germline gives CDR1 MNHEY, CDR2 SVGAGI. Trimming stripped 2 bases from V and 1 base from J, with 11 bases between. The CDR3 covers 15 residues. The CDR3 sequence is CASSYDRRIQETQYF. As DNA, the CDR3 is TGTGCCAGCAGTTACGACAGGCGAATCCAAGAGACCCAGTACTTC.

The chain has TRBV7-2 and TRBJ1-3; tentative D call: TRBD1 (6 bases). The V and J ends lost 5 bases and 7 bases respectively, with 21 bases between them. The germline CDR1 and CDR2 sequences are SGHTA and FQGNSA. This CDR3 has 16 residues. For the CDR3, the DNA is TGTGCCAGCAGCCTATCAGGGGCTCCCGGGGGGAACACCATATATTTT. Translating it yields CASSLSGAPGGNTIYF.

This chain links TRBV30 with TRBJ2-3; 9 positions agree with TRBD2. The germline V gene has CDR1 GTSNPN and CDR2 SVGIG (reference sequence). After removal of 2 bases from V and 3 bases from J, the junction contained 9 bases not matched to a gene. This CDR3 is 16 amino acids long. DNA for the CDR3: TGTGCCTGGAGTCGCTTCGGGCGGGGGGGAACAGATACGCAGTATTTT. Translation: CAWSRFGRGGTDTQYF.

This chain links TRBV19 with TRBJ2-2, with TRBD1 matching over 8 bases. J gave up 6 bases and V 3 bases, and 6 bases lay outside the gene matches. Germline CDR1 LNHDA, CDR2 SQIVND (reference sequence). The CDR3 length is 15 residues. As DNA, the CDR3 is TGTGCCAGTAGTATTGCGGACAGGGAAGCCGGGGAGCTGTTTTTT. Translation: CASSIADREAGELFF.

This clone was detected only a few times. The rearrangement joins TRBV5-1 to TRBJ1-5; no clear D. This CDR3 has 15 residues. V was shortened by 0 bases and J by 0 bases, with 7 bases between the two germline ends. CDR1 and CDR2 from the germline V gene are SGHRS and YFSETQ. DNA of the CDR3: TGCGCCAGCAGCTTGGATGCTAATAGCAATCAGCCCCAGCATTTT. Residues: CASSLDANSNQPQHF.

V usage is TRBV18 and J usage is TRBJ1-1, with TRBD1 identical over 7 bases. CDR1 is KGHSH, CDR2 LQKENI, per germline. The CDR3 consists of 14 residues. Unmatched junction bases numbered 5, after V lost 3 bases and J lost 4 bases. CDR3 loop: CASSPGQFFTEAFF. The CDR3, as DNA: TGTGCCAGCTCACCGGGACAGTTCTTCACTGAAGCTTTCTTT.

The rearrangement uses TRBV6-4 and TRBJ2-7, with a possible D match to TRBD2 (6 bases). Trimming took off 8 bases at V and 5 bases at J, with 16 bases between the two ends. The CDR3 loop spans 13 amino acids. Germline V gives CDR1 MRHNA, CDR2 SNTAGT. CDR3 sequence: CASALRTGDEQYF. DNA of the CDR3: TGTGCCAGCGCTCTTAGGACGGGGGACGAGCAGTACTTC.

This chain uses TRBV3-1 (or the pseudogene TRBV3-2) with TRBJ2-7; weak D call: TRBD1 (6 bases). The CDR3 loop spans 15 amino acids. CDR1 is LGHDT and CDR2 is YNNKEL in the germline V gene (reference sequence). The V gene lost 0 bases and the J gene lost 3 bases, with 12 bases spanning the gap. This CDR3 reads CASSQDSPQGYEQYF. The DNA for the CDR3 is TGTGCCAGCAGCCAAGATTCCCCACAGGGCTACGAGCAGTACTTC.

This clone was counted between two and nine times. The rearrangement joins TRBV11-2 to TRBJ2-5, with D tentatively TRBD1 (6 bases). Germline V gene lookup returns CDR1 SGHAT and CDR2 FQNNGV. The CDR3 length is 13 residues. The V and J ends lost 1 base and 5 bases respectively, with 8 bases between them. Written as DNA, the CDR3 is TGTGCCAGCAGCTTAGGGGGGCCGGAGACCCAGTACTTC. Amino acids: CASSLGGPETQYF.